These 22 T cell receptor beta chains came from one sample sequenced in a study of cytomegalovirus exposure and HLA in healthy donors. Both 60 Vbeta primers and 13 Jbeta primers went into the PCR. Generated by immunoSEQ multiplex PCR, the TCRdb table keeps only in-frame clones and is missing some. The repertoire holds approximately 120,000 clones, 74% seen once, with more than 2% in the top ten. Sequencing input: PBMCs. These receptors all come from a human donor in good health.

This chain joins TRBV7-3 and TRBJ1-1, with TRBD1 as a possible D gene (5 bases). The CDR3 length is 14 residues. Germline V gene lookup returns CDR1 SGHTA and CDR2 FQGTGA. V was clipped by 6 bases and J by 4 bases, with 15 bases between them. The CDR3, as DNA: TGTGCCAGCAGGTCCGGGGGAGCGGCCACTGAAGCTTTCTTT. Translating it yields CASRSGGAATEAFF.

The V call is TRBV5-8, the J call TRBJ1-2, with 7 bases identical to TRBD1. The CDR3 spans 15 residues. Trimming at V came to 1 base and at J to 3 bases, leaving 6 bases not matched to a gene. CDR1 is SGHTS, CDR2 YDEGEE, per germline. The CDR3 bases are TGTGCCAGCAGCTTGAACGACAGGGCTGACTATGGCTACACCTTC. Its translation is CASSLNDRADYGYTF. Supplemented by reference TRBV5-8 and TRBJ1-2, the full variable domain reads EAGVTQSPTHLIKTRGQQATLRCSPISGHTSVYWYQQALGLGLQFLLWYDEGEERNRGNFPPRFSGRQFPNYSSELNVNALELEDSALYLCASSLNDRADYGYTFGSGTRLTVV.

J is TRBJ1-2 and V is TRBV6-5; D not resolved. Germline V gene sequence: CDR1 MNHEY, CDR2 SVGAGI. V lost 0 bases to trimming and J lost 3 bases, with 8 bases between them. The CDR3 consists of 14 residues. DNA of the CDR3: TGTGCCAGCAGTTACTCTGGAGAGCACTATGGCTACACCTTC. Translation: CASSYSGEHYGYTF.

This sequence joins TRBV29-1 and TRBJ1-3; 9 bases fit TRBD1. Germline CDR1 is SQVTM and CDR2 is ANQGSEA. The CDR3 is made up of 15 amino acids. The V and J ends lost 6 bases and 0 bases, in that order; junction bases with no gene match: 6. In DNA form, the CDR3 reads TGCAGCGTGGGACAGGGACAGCTCTCTGGAAACACCATATATTTT. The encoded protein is CSVGQGQLSGNTIYF. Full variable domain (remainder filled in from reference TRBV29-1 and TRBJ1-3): SAVISQKPSRDICQRGTSLTIQCQVDSQVTMMFWYRQQPGQSLTLIATANQGSEATYESGFVIDKFPISRPNLTFSTLTVSNMSPEDSSIYLCSVGQGQLSGNTIYFGEGSWLTVV.

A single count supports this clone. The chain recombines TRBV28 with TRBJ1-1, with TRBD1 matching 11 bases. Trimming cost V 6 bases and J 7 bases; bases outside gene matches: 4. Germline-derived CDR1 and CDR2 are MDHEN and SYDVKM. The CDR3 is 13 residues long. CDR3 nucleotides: TGTGCCAGCAGCCAGGACAGGGGGCGTGAAGCTTTCTTT. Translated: CASSQDRGREAFF.

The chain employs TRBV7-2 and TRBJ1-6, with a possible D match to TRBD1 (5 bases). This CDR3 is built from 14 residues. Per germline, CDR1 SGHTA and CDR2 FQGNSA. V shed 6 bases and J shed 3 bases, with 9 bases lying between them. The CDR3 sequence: CASSRQYYNSPLHF. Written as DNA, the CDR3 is TGTGCCAGCAGTCGACAGTACTATAATTCACCCCTCCACTTT.

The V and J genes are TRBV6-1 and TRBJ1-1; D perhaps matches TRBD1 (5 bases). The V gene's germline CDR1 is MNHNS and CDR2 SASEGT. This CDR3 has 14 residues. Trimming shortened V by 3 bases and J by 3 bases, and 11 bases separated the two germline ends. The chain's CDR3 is CASSDQVGDTEAFF. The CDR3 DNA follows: TGTGCCAGCAGTGATCAAGTAGGGGACACTGAAGCTTTCTTT.

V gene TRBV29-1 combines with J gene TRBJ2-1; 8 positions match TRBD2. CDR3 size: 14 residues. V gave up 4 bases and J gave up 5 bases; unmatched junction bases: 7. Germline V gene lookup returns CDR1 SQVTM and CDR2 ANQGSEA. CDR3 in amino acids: CSVVLGSGNNEQFF. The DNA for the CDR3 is TGCAGCGTTGTGTTGGGTAGCGGGAACAATGAGCAGTTCTTC.

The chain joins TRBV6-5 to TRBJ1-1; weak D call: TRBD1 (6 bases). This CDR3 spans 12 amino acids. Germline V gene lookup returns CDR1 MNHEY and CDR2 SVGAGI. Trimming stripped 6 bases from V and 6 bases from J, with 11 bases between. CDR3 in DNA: TGTGCCAGCAGCCTCACAGGGTCTGAAGCTTTCTTT. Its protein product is CASSLTGSEAFF.

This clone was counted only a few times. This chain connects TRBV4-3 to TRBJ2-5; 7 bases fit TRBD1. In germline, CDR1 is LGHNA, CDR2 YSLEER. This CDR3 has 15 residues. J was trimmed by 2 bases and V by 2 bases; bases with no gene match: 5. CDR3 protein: CASSQYGTAQETQYF. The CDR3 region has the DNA TGCGCCAGCAGCCAATACGGGACAGCTCAAGAGACCCAGTACTTC.

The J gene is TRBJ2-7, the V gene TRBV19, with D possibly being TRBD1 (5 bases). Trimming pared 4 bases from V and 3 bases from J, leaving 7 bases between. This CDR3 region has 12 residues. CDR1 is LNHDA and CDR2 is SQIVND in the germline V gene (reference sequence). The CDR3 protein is CASSTDSYEQYF. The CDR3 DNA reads TGTGCCAGTAGTACCGACAGCTACGAGCAGTACTTC.

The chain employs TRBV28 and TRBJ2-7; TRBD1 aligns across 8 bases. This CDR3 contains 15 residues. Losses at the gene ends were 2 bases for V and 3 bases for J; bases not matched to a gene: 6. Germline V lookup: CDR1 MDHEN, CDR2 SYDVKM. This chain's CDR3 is CASSLTTTGDYEQYF. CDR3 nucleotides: TGTGCCAGCAGTTTAACCACGACAGGGGACTACGAGCAGTACTTC.

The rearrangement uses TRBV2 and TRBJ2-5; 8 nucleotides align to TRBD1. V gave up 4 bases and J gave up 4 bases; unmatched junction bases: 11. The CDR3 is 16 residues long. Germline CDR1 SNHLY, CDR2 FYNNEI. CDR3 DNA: TGTGCCAGCAGTGTAGGACAGGGATTTAGGCGAGAGACCCAGTACTTC. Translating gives CASSVGQGFRRETQYF. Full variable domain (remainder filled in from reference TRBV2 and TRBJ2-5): EPEVTQTPSHQVTQMGQEVILRCVPISNHLYFYWYRQILGQKVEFLVSFYNNEISEKSEIFDDQFSVERPDGSNFTLKIRSTKLEDSAMYFCASSVGQGFRRETQYFGPGTRLLVL.

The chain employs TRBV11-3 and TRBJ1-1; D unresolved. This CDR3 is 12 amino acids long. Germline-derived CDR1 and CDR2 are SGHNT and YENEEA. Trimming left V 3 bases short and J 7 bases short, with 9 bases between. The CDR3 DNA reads TGTGCCAGCAGCTTCCCGGGTGGTGAAGCTTTCTTT. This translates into CASSFPGGEAFF.

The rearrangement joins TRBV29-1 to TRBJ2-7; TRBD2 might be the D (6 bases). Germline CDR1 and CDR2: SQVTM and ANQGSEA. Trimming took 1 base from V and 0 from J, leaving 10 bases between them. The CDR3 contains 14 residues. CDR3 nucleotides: TGCAGCGTTGAAGGGTCCGGGGGCTCCTACGAGCAGTACTTC. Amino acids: CSVEGSGGSYEQYF.

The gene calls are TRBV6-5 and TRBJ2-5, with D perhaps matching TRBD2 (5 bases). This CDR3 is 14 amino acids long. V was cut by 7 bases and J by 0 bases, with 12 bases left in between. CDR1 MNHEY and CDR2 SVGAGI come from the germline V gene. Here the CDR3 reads CASTSYGDQETQYF. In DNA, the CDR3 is TGTGCCAGCACTTCGTACGGGGACCAAGAGACCCAGTACTTC.

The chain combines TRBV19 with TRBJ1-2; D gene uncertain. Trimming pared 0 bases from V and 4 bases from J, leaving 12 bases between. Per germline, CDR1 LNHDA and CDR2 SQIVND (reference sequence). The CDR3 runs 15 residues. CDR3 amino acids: CASSIEWRVGYGYTF. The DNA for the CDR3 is TGTGCCAGTAGTATAGAATGGAGGGTCGGCTATGGCTACACCTTC.

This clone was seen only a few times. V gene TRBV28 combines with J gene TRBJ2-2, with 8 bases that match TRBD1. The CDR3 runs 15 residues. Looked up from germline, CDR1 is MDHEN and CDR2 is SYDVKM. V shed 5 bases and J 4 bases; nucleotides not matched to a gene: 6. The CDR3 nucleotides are TGTGCCAGCAGTGAAGGGACAGGAGTCACCGGGGAGCTGTTTTTT. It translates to CASSEGTGVTGELFF.

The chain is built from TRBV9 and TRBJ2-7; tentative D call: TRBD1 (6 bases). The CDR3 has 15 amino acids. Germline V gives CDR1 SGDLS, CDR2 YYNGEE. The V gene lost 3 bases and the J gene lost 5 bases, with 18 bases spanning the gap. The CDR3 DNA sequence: TGTGCCAGCAGCGCGGCAAACACAGGGTTCGACGAGCAGTACTTC. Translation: CASSAANTGFDEQYF.

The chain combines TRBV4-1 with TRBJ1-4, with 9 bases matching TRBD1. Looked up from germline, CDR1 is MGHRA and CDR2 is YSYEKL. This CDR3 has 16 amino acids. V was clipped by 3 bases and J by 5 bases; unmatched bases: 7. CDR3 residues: CASSQGNRGQNEKLFF. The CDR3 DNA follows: TGCGCCAGCAGCCAGGGTAACAGGGGGCAGAATGAAAAACTGTTTTTT.

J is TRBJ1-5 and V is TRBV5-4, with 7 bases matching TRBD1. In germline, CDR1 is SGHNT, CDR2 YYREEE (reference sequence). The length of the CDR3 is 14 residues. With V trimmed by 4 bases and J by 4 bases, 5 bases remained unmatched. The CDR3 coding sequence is TGTGCCAGCAGCCAGGGGGGATGGAATCAGCCCCAGCATTTT. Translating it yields CASSQGGWNQPQHF.

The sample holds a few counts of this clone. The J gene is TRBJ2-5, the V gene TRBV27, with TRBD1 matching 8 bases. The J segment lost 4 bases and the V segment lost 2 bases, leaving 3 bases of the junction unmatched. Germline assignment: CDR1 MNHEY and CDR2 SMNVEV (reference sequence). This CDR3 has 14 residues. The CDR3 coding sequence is TGTGCCAGCAGTTTACAGGGGGCTCGAGAGACCCAGTACTTC. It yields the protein CASSLQGARETQYF.